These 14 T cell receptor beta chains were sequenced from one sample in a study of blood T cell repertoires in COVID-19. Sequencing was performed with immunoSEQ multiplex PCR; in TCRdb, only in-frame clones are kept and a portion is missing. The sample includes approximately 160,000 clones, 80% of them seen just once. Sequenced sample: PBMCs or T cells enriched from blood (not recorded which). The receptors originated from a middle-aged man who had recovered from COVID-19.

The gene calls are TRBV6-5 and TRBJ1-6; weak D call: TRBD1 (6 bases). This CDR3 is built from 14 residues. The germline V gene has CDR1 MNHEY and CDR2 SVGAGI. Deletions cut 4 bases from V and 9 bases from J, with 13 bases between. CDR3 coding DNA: TGTGCCAGCAGTTTCGAGGACAGAAGTTCACCCCTCCACTTT. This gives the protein CASSFEDRSSPLHF.

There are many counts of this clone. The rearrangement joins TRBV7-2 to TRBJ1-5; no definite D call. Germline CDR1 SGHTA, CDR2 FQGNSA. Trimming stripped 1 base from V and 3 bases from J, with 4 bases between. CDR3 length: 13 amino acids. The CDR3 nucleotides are TGTGCCAGCAGCTTAGGGCCCAATCAGCCCCAGCATTTT. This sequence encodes CASSLGPNQPQHF.

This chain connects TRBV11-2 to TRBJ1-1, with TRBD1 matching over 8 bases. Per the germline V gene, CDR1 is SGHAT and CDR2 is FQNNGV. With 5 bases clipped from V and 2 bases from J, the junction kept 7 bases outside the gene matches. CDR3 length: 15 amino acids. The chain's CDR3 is CASSLNDRGNTEAFF. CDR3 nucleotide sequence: TGTGCCAGCAGCCTCAACGACAGGGGCAACACTGAAGCTTTCTTT. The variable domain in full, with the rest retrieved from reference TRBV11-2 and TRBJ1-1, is EAGVAQSPRYKIIEKRQSVAFWCNPISGHATLYWYQQILGQGPKLLIQFQNNGVVDDSQLPKDRFSAERLKGVDSTLKIQPAKLEDSAVYLCASSLNDRGNTEAFFGQGTRLTVV.

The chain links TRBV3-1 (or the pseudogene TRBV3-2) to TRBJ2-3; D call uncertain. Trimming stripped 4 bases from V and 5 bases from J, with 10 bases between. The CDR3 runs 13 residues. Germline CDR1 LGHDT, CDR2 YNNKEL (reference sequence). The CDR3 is CASSPSLKDTQYF. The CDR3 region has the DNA TGTGCCAGCAGCCCGTCTCTAAAAGATACGCAGTATTTT.

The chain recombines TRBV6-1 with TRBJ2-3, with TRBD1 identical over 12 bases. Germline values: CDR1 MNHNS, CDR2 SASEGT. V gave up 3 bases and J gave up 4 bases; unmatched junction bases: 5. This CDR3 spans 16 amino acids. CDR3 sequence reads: CASSDPGTGGPDTQYF. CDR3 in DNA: TGTGCCAGCAGTGACCCCGGGACAGGGGGCCCAGATACGCAGTATTTT.

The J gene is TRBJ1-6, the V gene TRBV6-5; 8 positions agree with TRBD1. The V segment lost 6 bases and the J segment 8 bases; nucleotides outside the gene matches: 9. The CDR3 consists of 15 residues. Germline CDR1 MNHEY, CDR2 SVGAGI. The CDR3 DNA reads TGTGCCAGCAGCCTATACGGGACAGGAGATTCACCCCTCCACTTT. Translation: CASSLYGTGDSPLHF.

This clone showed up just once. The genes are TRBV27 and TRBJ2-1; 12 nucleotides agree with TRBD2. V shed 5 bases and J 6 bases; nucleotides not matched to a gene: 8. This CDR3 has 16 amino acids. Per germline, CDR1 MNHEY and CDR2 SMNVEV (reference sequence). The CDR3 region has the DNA TGTGCCAGCAGTGCCCCTAGCGGGGGGGCGTTCAATGAGCAGTTCTTC. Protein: CASSAPSGGAFNEQFF.

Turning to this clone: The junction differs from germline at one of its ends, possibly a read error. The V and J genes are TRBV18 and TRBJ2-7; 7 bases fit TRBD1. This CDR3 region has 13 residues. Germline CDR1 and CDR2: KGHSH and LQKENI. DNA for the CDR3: TGTGCCAGCTCACCCGACAGGGTTTACGGGCAGTACTTC. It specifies CASSPDRVYGQYF.

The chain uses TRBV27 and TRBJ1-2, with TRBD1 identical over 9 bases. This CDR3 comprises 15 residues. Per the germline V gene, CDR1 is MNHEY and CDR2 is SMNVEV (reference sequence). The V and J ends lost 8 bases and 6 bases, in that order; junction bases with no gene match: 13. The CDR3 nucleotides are TGTGCCAGCTTTCCCACAGGGGGCAATTACGATGGCTACACCTTC. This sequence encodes CASFPTGGNYDGYTF.

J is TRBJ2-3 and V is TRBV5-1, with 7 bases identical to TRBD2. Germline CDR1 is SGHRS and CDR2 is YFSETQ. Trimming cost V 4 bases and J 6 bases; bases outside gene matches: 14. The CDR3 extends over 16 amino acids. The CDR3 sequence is CASSPGGGGSIDTQYF. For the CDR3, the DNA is TGCGCCAGCAGCCCGGGAGGCGGGGGTAGCATCGATACGCAGTATTTT.

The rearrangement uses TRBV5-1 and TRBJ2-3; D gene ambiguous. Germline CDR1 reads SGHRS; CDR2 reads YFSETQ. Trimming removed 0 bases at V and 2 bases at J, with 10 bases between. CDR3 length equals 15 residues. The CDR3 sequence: CASSLALPNTDTQYF. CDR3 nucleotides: TGCGCCAGCAGCTTGGCTCTTCCTAACACAGATACGCAGTATTTT.

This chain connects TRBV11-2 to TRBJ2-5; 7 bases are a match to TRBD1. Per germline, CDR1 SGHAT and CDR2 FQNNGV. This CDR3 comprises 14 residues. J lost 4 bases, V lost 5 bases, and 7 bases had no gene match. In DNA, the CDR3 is TGTGCCAGCAGCCCGGGACAGATTGGAGAGACCCAGTACTTC. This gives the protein CASSPGQIGETQYF.

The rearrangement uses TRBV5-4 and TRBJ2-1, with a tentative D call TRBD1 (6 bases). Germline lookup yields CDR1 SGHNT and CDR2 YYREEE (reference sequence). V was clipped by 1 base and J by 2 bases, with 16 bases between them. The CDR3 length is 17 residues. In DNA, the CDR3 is TGTGCCAGCAGCTTGACTATAGCTAGGGGGACCTACAATGAGCAGTTCTTC. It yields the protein CASSLTIARGTYNEQFF.

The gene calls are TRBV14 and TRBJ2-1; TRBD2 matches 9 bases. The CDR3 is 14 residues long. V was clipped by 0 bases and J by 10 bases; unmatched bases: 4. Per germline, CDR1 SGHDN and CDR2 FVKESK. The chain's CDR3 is CASSQEGLAREQFF. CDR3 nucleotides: TGTGCCAGCAGCCAAGAGGGACTAGCAAGGGAGCAGTTCTTC.